Presented here are 27 T cell receptor beta chains from one specimen sequenced in a study of blood T cell repertoires in COVID-19. Libraries were prepared by immunoSEQ multiplex PCR; TCRdb keeps only in-frame clonotypes and omits some of them. This sample has about 140,000 clones, with around 90% found just once. The specimen was peripheral blood. The receptors were sampled from a man in his 70s with acute or convalescent COVID-19.

The chain joins TRBV5-1 to TRBJ1-6, with D possibly TRBD1 on 6 matching bases. This CDR3 contains 15 residues. CDR1 is SGHRS and CDR2 is YFSETQ in the germline V gene. The V and J ends lost 0 bases and 5 bases respectively, with 9 bases between them. CDR3 in DNA: TGCGCCAGCAGCTTGGTAGGGGGAGATAATTCACCCCTCCACTTT. Its protein is CASSLVGGDNSPLHF.

This rearrangement joins TRBV10-3 to TRBJ1-1; TRBD1 is a possible D gene (6 bases). Trimming shortened V by 0 bases and J by 5 bases, and 10 bases separated the two germline ends. The CDR3 is 14 amino acids. The germline V gene encodes CDR1 ENHRY and CDR2 SYGVKD. This chain's CDR3 is CAISESAGVTEAFF. CDR3 bases: TGTGCCATCAGTGAGTCGGCAGGGGTAACTGAAGCTTTCTTT.

The chain employs TRBV4-2 and TRBJ1-2; D is undetermined. Trimming removed 4 bases at V and 7 bases at J, with 22 bases between. The germline V gene has CDR1 LGHNA and CDR2 YNFKEQ. The CDR3 consists of 16 residues. CDR3 sequence (DNA): TGTGCCAGCAGCCTAGCGGACGGGCAAGACTATTCTGGCTACACCTTC. This encodes CASSLADGQDYSGYTF.

CDR3 residues: CASRTQGGDTEAFF. The CDR3 bases are TGTGCCAGCAGGACCCAGGGGGGAGACACTGAAGCTTTCTTT. This rearrangement joins TRBV6-5 to TRBJ1-1, with 7 bases fitting TRBD1. V trimming: 6 bases; J trimming: 3 bases; junction bases outside the gene matches: 7. CDR1 MNHEY and CDR2 SVGAGI come from the germline V gene. The CDR3 spans 14 residues.

The chain employs TRBV2 and TRBJ2-7; maybe TRBD1 (6 bases). Germline CDR1 and CDR2: SNHLY and FYNNEI. The CDR3 is 15 amino acids. Trimming left V 3 bases short and J 2 bases short, with 14 bases between. CDR3 in amino acids: CASSDSLTGTYEQYF. The DNA for the CDR3 is TGTGCCAGCAGTGACTCGTTAACAGGGACCTACGAGCAGTACTTC.

J is TRBJ1-1 and V is TRBV5-4; D is unclear. The V gene's germline CDR1 is SGHNT and CDR2 YYREEE (reference sequence). The length of the CDR3 is 13 residues. V was clipped by 2 bases and J by 4 bases, with 9 bases between them. The CDR3 sequence: CASSFTVSTEAFF. CDR3 DNA sequence: TGTGCCAGCAGCTTTACGGTGAGCACTGAAGCTTTCTTT.

V usage is TRBV27 and J usage is TRBJ2-1; TRBD2 aligns across 8 bases. Germline CDR1 is MNHEY and CDR2 is SMNVEV (reference sequence). This CDR3 is built from 15 residues. The trim removed 1 base at V and 5 bases at J, leaving 4 bases unmatched. The CDR3: CASSLFWRGDNEQFF. As DNA, the CDR3 is TGTGCCAGCAGTTTATTTTGGCGGGGGGACAATGAGCAGTTCTTC.

This clone was counted many times. The rearrangement links TRBV15 to TRBJ1-4; no definite D call. The CDR3 is 15 amino acids. Looked up from germline, CDR1 is LNHNV and CDR2 is YYDKDF (reference sequence). V was trimmed by 5 bases and J by 2 bases, leaving 12 bases between them. The CDR3 nucleotides read TGTGCCACCAGCCCAAATCCAGTCACTAATGAAAAACTGTTTTTT. This gives the protein CATSPNPVTNEKLFF.

The rearrangement uses TRBV5-1 and TRBJ1-4, with a possible D match to TRBD1 (5 bases). V lost 3 bases to trimming and J lost 1 base, with 10 bases between them. The CDR3 is 15 residues long. CDR1 is SGHRS, CDR2 YFSETQ, per germline. The CDR3: CASSSQGGTNEKLFF. In DNA, the CDR3 is TGCGCCAGCAGCTCCCAGGGTGGAACTAATGAAAAACTGTTTTTT.

This chain links TRBV5-8 with TRBJ2-2; D not certain. With 4 bases removed from V and 6 bases from J, the gap between germline ends came to 13 bases. The CDR3 consists of 14 residues. Germline CDR1 reads SGHTS; CDR2 reads YDEGEE. Here the CDR3 DNA reads TGTGCCAGCAGCCCCCGATTTCGAGCCGGGGAGCTGTTTTTT. Translating it yields CASSPRFRAGELFF.

The chain joins TRBV28 to TRBJ2-7; 7 bases line up with TRBD1. The V segment lost 4 bases and the J segment 5 bases; nucleotides outside the gene matches: 8. Looked up from germline, CDR1 is MDHEN and CDR2 is SYDVKM. The CDR3 spans 14 residues. CDR3 region: CASSSPDRVHEQYF. The CDR3 DNA follows: TGTGCCAGCAGTTCACCCGACAGGGTCCACGAGCAGTACTTC. Using reference TRBV28 and TRBJ2-7 for the parts outside the CDR3, the full variable domain is DVKVTQSSRYLVKRTGEKVFLECVQDMDHENMFWYRQDPGLGLRLIYFSYDVKMKEKGDIPEGYSVSREKKERFSLILESASTNQTSMYLCASSSPDRVHEQYFGPGTRLTVT.

The chain uses TRBV9 and TRBJ1-5; 8 bases agree with TRBD1. CDR3 length: 14 residues. Germline V gene data show CDR1 as SGDLS and CDR2 as YYNGEE. Losses at the gene ends were 2 bases for V and 7 bases for J; bases not matched to a gene: 5. CDR3 sequence: CASSVQGAGQPQHF. Here the CDR3 DNA reads TGTGCCAGCAGCGTGCAGGGGGCTGGGCAGCCCCAGCATTTT.

The chain links TRBV7-9 to TRBJ1-6; D possibly corresponds to TRBD1 (6 bases). This CDR3 spans 15 amino acids. CDR1 SEHNR and CDR2 FQNEAQ come from the germline V gene (reference sequence). Trimming left V 3 bases short and J 5 bases short, with 11 bases between. This CDR3 reads CASSLWDNNNSPLHF. CDR3 nucleotides: TGTGCCAGCAGCTTGTGGGACAACAATAATTCACCCCTCCACTTT.

The gene calls are TRBV2 and TRBJ2-3; D is unresolved. Germline V lookup: CDR1 SNHLY, CDR2 FYNNEI. V lost 5 bases, J lost 0 bases, and 18 bases lay in between. This CDR3 has 17 amino acids. The CDR3: CASSPAQSRLSTDTQYF. Here the CDR3 DNA reads TGTGCCAGCAGTCCTGCCCAGTCCAGGCTTAGCACAGATACGCAGTATTTT.

The chain recombines TRBV5-4 with TRBJ1-3; maybe TRBD1 (6 bases). V was cut by 6 bases and J by 3 bases, with 10 bases left in between. The CDR3 contains 13 residues. Germline CDR1 reads SGHNT; CDR2 reads YYREEE (reference sequence). The CDR3 reads CASTTGNGNTIYF. In nucleotides, the CDR3 is TGTGCCAGCACTACAGGGAATGGAAACACCATATATTTT.

CDR3 sequence (DNA): TGTGCCAGCAGCATTACAGGGGGATTAATTAACTATGGCTACACCTTC. It is translated as CASSITGGLINYGYTF. This chain connects TRBV5-6 to TRBJ1-2, with 8 bases identical to TRBD1. Germline V gene sequence: CDR1 SGHDT, CDR2 YYEEEE. Germline trimming cut 4 bases from V and 1 base from J; bases unmatched to any gene: 9. This CDR3 is built from 16 residues. The full variable domain, with the rest looked up from reference TRBV5-6 and TRBJ1-2, is DAGVTQSPTHLIKTRGQQVTLRCSPKSGHDTVSWYQQALGQGPQFIFQYYEEEERQRGNFPDRFSGHQFPNYSSELNVNALLLGDSALYLCASSITGGLINYGYTFGSGTRLTVV.

The V and J genes are TRBV5-1 and TRBJ2-5; 8 nucleotides agree with TRBD1. Germline CDR1 reads SGHRS; CDR2 reads YFSETQ. The CDR3 contains 14 residues. The V segment lost 0 bases and the J segment 5 bases; nucleotides outside the gene matches: 3. CDR3: CASSLVQGAETQYF. Written as DNA, the CDR3 is TGCGCCAGCAGCTTGGTGCAGGGGGCGGAGACCCAGTACTTC.

V and J are TRBV6-5 and TRBJ2-5, with TRBD2 matching over 7 bases. Germline assignment: CDR1 MNHEY and CDR2 SVGAGI. The CDR3 is made up of 16 amino acids. V shed 4 bases, J shed 7 bases, and the junction held 15 bases outside the gene matches. CDR3 in amino acids: CASSFGIAAGEGTQYF. CDR3 sequence (DNA): TGTGCCAGCAGTTTCGGAATAGCGGCGGGAGAGGGGACCCAGTACTTC.

The chain links TRBV15 to TRBJ2-7, with a weak D call TRBD1 (5 bases). This CDR3 region has 17 residues. Trimming pared 5 bases from V and 2 bases from J, leaving 22 bases between. The germline CDR1 and CDR2 sequences are LNHNV and YYDKDF (reference sequence). The DNA for the CDR3 is TGTGCCACCAGCCCCCTAGGTGAGAAGGGGCAGGCCTACGAGCAGTACTTC. Residues: CATSPLGEKGQAYEQYF. Complete variable domain (other parts from reference TRBV15 and TRBJ2-7): DAMVIQNPRYQVTQFGKPVTLSCSQTLNHNVMYWYQQKSSQAPKLLFHYYDKDFNNEADTPDNFQSRRPNTSFCFLDIRSPGLGDTAMYLCATSPLGEKGQAYEQYFGPGTRLTVT.

This clone was seen once. This sequence joins TRBV28 and TRBJ1-3, with no clear D. Trimming pared 3 bases from V and 10 bases from J, leaving 13 bases between. The CDR3 has 13 amino acids. Per the germline V gene, CDR1 is MDHEN and CDR2 is SYDVKM. DNA for the CDR3: TGTGCCAGCAGTTTGGGGAAGACTACGACCATATATTTT. This codes for CASSLGKTTTIYF.

This clone was observed a single time. The rearrangement links TRBV2 to TRBJ2-2, with TRBD2 identical over 10 bases. In germline, CDR1 is SNHLY, CDR2 FYNNEI. Unmatched junction bases numbered 3, after V lost 7 bases and J lost 1 base. The CDR3 covers 15 residues. The CDR3 DNA sequence: TGTGCCAGCAAGGGGACTAGCGTGAACACCGGGGAGCTGTTTTTT. Its translation is CASKGTSVNTGELFF. The complete variable domain, with remaining parts taken from reference TRBV2 and TRBJ2-2, reads EPEVTQTPSHQVTQMGQEVILRCVPISNHLYFYWYRQILGQKVEFLVSFYNNEISEKSEIFDDQFSVERPDGSNFTLKIRSTKLEDSAMYFCASKGTSVNTGELFFGEGSRLTVL.

The chain links TRBV5-5 to TRBJ2-7, with D maybe TRBD1 (6 bases). The V end lost 0 bases, the J end lost 3 bases, and 10 bases lay between the germline ends. Germline V gives CDR1 SGHKS, CDR2 YYEKEE (reference sequence). This CDR3 region has 14 residues. In DNA form, the CDR3 reads TGTGCCAGCAGCTTGGAAGGCAGGGGCTACGAGCAGTACTTC. It translates to CASSLEGRGYEQYF.

The V gene is TRBV19, the J gene TRBJ1-2; TRBD1 aligns across 8 bases. CDR1 and CDR2 (germline): LNHDA, SQIVND (reference sequence). The ends lost 9 bases at V and 6 bases at J; junction bases unmatched: 18. CDR3 length: 16 amino acids. The CDR3 reads CASIGPPGGFAHGYTF. CDR3 coding DNA: TGTGCCAGCATAGGGCCCCCAGGGGGCTTCGCCCATGGCTACACCTTC.

The CDR3 sequence: CASSYSGHTGELFF. CDR3 DNA sequence: TGTGCCAGCAGTTATTCCGGACATACCGGGGAGCTGTTTTTT. The chain is built from TRBV6-5 and TRBJ2-2, with D tentatively TRBD1 (5 bases). The CDR3 is 14 residues long. Germline CDR1 MNHEY, CDR2 SVGAGI. Trimming shortened V by 3 bases and J by 5 bases, and 10 bases separated the two germline ends.

In this sample, this clone turned up a few times. The chain uses TRBV4-1 and TRBJ1-5, with D possibly being TRBD1 (5 bases). CDR3 length: 17 residues. Germline CDR1 MGHRA, CDR2 YSYEKL. The V gene lost 1 base and the J gene lost 4 bases, with 17 bases spanning the gap. Written as DNA, the CDR3 is TGCGCCAGCAGCCAAGTAATAGGGGTTGTTGGGAATCAGCCCCAGCATTTT. This sequence encodes CASSQVIGVVGNQPQHF.

This clone has more than one count but fewer than ten. The chain is built from TRBV9 and TRBJ1-2; 11 bases align to TRBD1. The CDR3 covers 15 residues. Looked up from germline, CDR1 is SGDLS and CDR2 is YYNGEE. With 0 bases clipped from V and 2 bases from J, the junction kept 0 bases outside the gene matches. CDR3 nucleotide sequence: TGTGCCAGCAGCGTAGGGACAGGGGGCAACTATGGCTACACCTTC. This sequence encodes CASSVGTGGNYGYTF.

This rearrangement joins TRBV11-2 to TRBJ1-1, with TRBD1 matching 8 bases. The germline V gene has CDR1 SGHAT and CDR2 FQNNGV. V dropped 5 bases and J dropped 1; count of bases not matched to a gene: 6. This CDR3 comprises 15 residues. The CDR3 DNA reads TGTGCCAGCAGCCCCGGACAGGGAGCGAACACTGAAGCTTTCTTT. This codes for CASSPGQGANTEAFF. The full variable domain, its missing parts supplied by reference TRBV11-2 and TRBJ1-1, is EAGVAQSPRYKIIEKRQSVAFWCNPISGHATLYWYQQILGQGPKLLIQFQNNGVVDDSQLPKDRFSAERLKGVDSTLKIQPAKLEDSAVYLCASSPGQGANTEAFFGQGTRLTVV.